What follows describes a single TCR beta chain. Its antigen is currently unknown. These data originate in a study of cytomegalovirus exposure and HLA in healthy donors. Study-level information: Earlier results showed approximately 120 million unique TCR beta sequences derived from some 180 million T cells. General study points: An observed cluster of highly shared sequence variants was recorded as a likely sequencing artifact. Some V segments (TRBV6-2 and TRBV6-3 among them) were excluded as indistinguishable.

Germline CDR1 is SGHAT and CDR2 is FQNNGV. This CDR3 comprises 18 residues. Unmatched junction bases numbered 16, after V lost 1 base and J lost 10 bases. PCR employed 60 Vbeta and 13 Jbeta primers. TCRdb's table, derived via immunoSEQ multiplex PCR, lists solely in-frame clones and lacks some. The table includes 150,000 or so clones, around 83% detected once. The chain carries TRBV11-2 and TRBJ2-1; 10 bases match TRBD2. The sequencing input was PBMCs. The receptor comes from a man aged 50-59 years in good health and CMV-seropositive. In nucleotides, the CDR3 is TGTGCCAGCAGCTTAGCCCAGCGGGGGGGGGCCGGCTCTCAGGAGCAGTTCTTC. This codes for CASSLAQRGGAGSQEQFF.